This TCR beta chain was captured in a study of cytomegalovirus exposure and HLA in healthy donors. Study-wide results and caveats: A few CMV-associated chains were confirmed in vitro to be specific for CMV antigens. Previous analysis showed most TCR beta V segments were productive about 90% or about 30% of the time.

CDR1 and CDR2 from the germline V gene are SEHNR and FQNEAQ (reference sequence). The CDR3 spans 13 residues. Primers: 60 Vbeta forward and 13 Jbeta reverse. The data were produced by immunoSEQ multiplex PCR, yet TCRdb's version contains in-frame clones alone and is incomplete. The sample has around 110,000 clones, around three quarters seen once. As regards this clone: The antigen remains undetermined. The junction departs from the called germline gene at one end, perhaps through a read error.

The rearrangement joins TRBV7-9 to TRBJ1-1, with 7 bases fitting TRBD1. Material: PBMCs. The TCR originated in a woman between 45 and 65 years old in good health and CMV-seropositive. The CDR3 nucleotides read TGTTCCAGCAGCGAGGGGGCGAACACTGAAGCTTTCTTT. Translation: CSSSEGANTEAFF.